This TCR beta chain comes out of a study of cytotoxic CD8 clonotypes in ibrutinib-treated CLL. V lost 1 base to trimming and J lost 9 bases; unmatched junction nucleotides: 13. Germline CDR1 is MGHRA and CDR2 is YSYEKL. The CDR3 extends over 16 amino acids. General observations from the study: The study found clonality rose at ibrutinib response, then fell toward baseline at progression.

This table comes from immunoSEQ multiplex PCR, and its TCRdb copy is limited to in-frame clones, with some not included. The data show roughly 70,000 clones, approximately 90% seen once. As concerns this clone: The antigen is undetermined.

The starting material was PBMCs, obtained after 12 months of ibrutinib treatment. This TCR came from a human donor with chronic lymphocytic leukemia. The chain recombines TRBV4-1 with TRBJ2-7; 9 positions match TRBD2. CDR3 nucleotide sequence: TGCGCCAGCAGCCAAGTATCCCTAGCGGGACAACTGCGGCAGTACTTC. Its protein product is CASSQVSLAGQLRQYF.